A single sample gave rise to the 26 T cell receptor beta chains below, sequenced in a study of blood T cell repertoires in COVID-19 (dated by TCRdb to 2020 to 2021). The library relied on the immunoSEQ multiplex PCR assay. Held by TCRdb, this immuneACCESS table contains in-frame sequences only and omits some clones. Under half of the omission traces to an unresolved V gene where checked; the cause of the rest is unknown. This sample comprises some 150,000 clones, approximately 80% of them detected only once. The ten largest clones capture under 9.5% of the sample. The sample taken for sequencing was PBMCs or T cells enriched from blood (not recorded which). All receptors derive from a man aged 45-65 years who had recovered from COVID-19.

The chain links TRBV28 to TRBJ2-4, with TRBD1 as a possible D gene (6 bases). This CDR3 contains 15 residues. V dropped 2 bases and J dropped 5 bases, with 13 bases sitting between them. The germline V gene has CDR1 MDHEN and CDR2 SYDVKM. Written as DNA, the CDR3 is TGTGCCAGCAGTTTAACAGGGTTAAAGCAAAACATTCAGTACTTC. Amino acids: CASSLTGLKQNIQYF.

The rearrangement links TRBV4-3 to TRBJ2-2; D is possibly TRBD1 (7 bases). The V and J ends lost 4 bases and 4 bases respectively, with 16 bases between them. The CDR3 totals 16 residues. Germline CDR1 is LGHNA and CDR2 is YSLEER. As DNA, the CDR3 is TGCGCCAGCAGCCTCCGCGCAGGGGGGCCCACCGGGGAGCTGTTTTTT. Translation: CASSLRAGGPTGELFF.

The chain is built from TRBV3-1 (or the pseudogene TRBV3-2) and TRBJ2-2; D perhaps matches TRBD2 (5 bases). From germline, CDR1 is LGHDT and CDR2 YNNKEL (reference sequence). Between the trimmed V and J ends, which lost 2 bases and 4 bases, there was a span of 14 bases. The CDR3 has 16 amino acids. In DNA, the CDR3 is TGTGCCAGCAGCCAACGACTCGGAGGTTCCACCGGGGAGCTGTTTTTT. The encoded protein is CASSQRLGGSTGELFF.

The chain carries TRBV7-9 and TRBJ1-6; D is uncertain. Germline V gives CDR1 SEHNR, CDR2 FQNEAQ (reference sequence). Trimming removed 5 bases from V and 9 bases from J, with 20 bases in between. The CDR3 is 16 amino acids. In DNA form, the CDR3 reads TGTGCCAGCAGCCACACGGGATTTGGACCGGGTTCACCCCTCCACTTT. Protein: CASSHTGFGPGSPLHF.

The CDR3 coding sequence is TGTGCCAGTAGCGCCCAGGGACCCCTCCACTTT. It codes for CASSAQGPLHF. The gene calls are TRBV19 and TRBJ1-6, with D tentatively TRBD1 (5 bases). V lost 6 bases to trimming and J lost 12 bases, with 9 bases between them. The germline V gene has CDR1 LNHDA and CDR2 SQIVND (reference sequence). The CDR3 totals 11 residues.

The genes are TRBV9 and TRBJ2-5, with a possible D match to TRBD1 (5 bases). This CDR3 is 14 amino acids long. V was shortened by 0 bases and J by 3 bases, with 9 bases between the two germline ends. Germline lookup yields CDR1 SGDLS and CDR2 YYNGEE. CDR3 region: CASSVAGREETQYF. The CDR3 region has the DNA TGTGCCAGCAGCGTAGCGGGCAGGGAAGAGACCCAGTACTTC.

The rearrangement links TRBV5-1 to TRBJ2-3, with TRBD1 identical over 8 bases. CDR3 length equals 14 residues. V shed 4 bases, J shed 5 bases, and the junction held 6 bases outside the gene matches. In germline, CDR1 is SGHRS, CDR2 YFSETQ. The CDR3 coding sequence is TGCGCCAGCAGCCCCGGACAGGGCGGAGATACGCAGTATTTT. This codes for CASSPGQGGDTQYF.

The chain joins TRBV27 to TRBJ2-6, with D unresolved. In germline, CDR1 is MNHEY, CDR2 SMNVEV (reference sequence). Deletions cut 2 bases from V and 4 bases from J, with 9 bases between. The CDR3 spans 15 residues. The CDR3 nucleotides read TGTGCCAGCAGTTTAAGAGGAAGAGGGGCCAACGTCCTGACTTTC. It yields the protein CASSLRGRGANVLTF.

This clone was seen just once. The J gene is TRBJ1-1, the V gene TRBV27, with D possibly TRBD1 on 6 matching bases. The germline CDR1 and CDR2 sequences are MNHEY and SMNVEV (reference sequence). V dropped 2 bases and J dropped 6 bases, with 13 bases sitting between them. The CDR3 extends over 14 amino acids. In DNA form, the CDR3 reads TGTGCCAGCAGTTTAAGAACCAGGGGTGCTGAAGCTTTCTTT. Translating gives CASSLRTRGAEAFF.

The chain couples TRBV11-2 to TRBJ1-2; a possible D gene is TRBD1 (6 bases). The CDR3 runs to 15 residues. V lost 3 bases to trimming and J lost 3 bases, with 14 bases between them. The germline V gene has CDR1 SGHAT and CDR2 FQNNGV. CDR3 residues: CASSLGPSGDYGYTF. In DNA form, the CDR3 reads TGTGCCAGCAGCTTGGGACCTTCAGGGGACTATGGCTACACCTTC.

The chain links TRBV9 to TRBJ1-4; possible D gene TRBD1, 6 bases. Germline V CDR1 and CDR2: SGDLS, YYNGEE. The CDR3 sequence is 15 residues long. V lost 0 bases and J 7 bases, leaving 13 bases between the germline ends. The CDR3 DNA sequence: TGTGCCAGCAGCGTAGAGGGGGGGCGCCTTGAAAAACTGTTTTTT. Translating gives CASSVEGGRLEKLFF.

The chain is built from TRBV10-3 and TRBJ2-7; 10 nucleotides agree with TRBD2. Germline CDR1 ENHRY, CDR2 SYGVKD. With 8 bases clipped from V and 1 base from J, the junction kept 5 bases outside the gene matches. The CDR3 totals 14 residues. The CDR3 coding sequence is TGTGCCATCGGTAGCGGGGGGACTTCCTACGAGCAGTACTTC. Residues: CAIGSGGTSYEQYF.

In DNA form, the CDR3 reads TGTGCCAGCAGCTTAGGACGGACTAGCGCCGTCGAGCAGTACTTC. Translated: CASSLGRTSAVEQYF. The chain is built from TRBV11-2 and TRBJ2-7, with TRBD2 identical over 9 bases. The J segment lost 6 bases and the V segment lost 1 base, leaving 7 bases of the junction unmatched. The CDR3 runs 15 residues. Germline V lookup: CDR1 SGHAT, CDR2 FQNNGV.

This clone was recorded a few times. This rearrangement joins TRBV19 to TRBJ1-2; 9 bases align to TRBD1. There are 16 residues in the CDR3. Germline assignment: CDR1 LNHDA and CDR2 SQIVND (reference sequence). Losses at the gene ends were 4 bases for V and 1 base for J; bases not matched to a gene: 7. In nucleotides, the CDR3 is TGTGCCAGTAGTACAGCCGGGACAGGGCTTAACTATGGCTACACCTTC. Translation: CASSTAGTGLNYGYTF.

This sequence joins TRBV15 and TRBJ2-1; TRBD2 might be the D (6 bases). V was trimmed by 1 base and J by 2 bases, leaving 18 bases between them. The V gene's germline CDR1 is LNHNV and CDR2 YYDKDF (reference sequence). The CDR3 contains 18 residues. CDR3 residues: CATSRGSGGAKPYNEQFF. The CDR3, as DNA: TGTGCCACCAGCAGAGGGAGTGGCGGGGCAAAACCCTACAATGAGCAGTTCTTC.

The chain links TRBV27 to TRBJ1-5, with D unresolved. V was cut by 2 bases and J by 2 bases, with 7 bases left in between. The CDR3 sequence is 14 residues long. Germline CDR1 is MNHEY and CDR2 is SMNVEV (reference sequence). The DNA for the CDR3 is TGTGCCAGCAGTTTACGGCAGGGCAATCAGCCCCAGCATTTT. Its protein is CASSLRQGNQPQHF.

The genes are TRBV24-1 and TRBJ2-2; maybe TRBD1 (6 bases). V dropped 2 bases and J dropped 6 bases, with 9 bases sitting between them. The CDR3 contains 14 residues. The germline V gene has CDR1 KGHDR and CDR2 SFDVKD. CDR3 sequence reads: CATSDSQGPGELFF. In DNA form, the CDR3 reads TGTGCCACCAGTGATTCACAGGGTCCCGGGGAGCTGTTTTTT.

The table lists this clone with a count of one. J is TRBJ1-1 and V is TRBV14; perhaps TRBD1 as D (5 bases). This CDR3 comprises 14 residues. The V end lost 0 bases, the J end lost 6 bases, and 11 bases lay between the germline ends. CDR1 and CDR2 (germline): SGHDN, FVKESK. The CDR3 here is CASSQDAGYSEAFF. CDR3 nucleotide sequence: TGTGCCAGCAGCCAAGACGCAGGGTACTCTGAAGCTTTCTTT.

The chain recombines TRBV18 with TRBJ2-7; 7 bases map to TRBD1. With 2 bases clipped from V and 7 bases from J, the junction kept 5 bases outside the gene matches. The CDR3 length is 13 residues. Germline loops: CDR1 KGHSH, CDR2 LQKENI. In nucleotides, the CDR3 is TGTGCCAGCTCACCAGACAGGGTTCGAGAGCAGTACTTC. As protein: CASSPDRVREQYF.

The chain employs TRBV7-9 and TRBJ1-2; D may be TRBD1 (6 bases). Trimming took off 1 base at V and 6 bases at J, with 12 bases between the two ends. The CDR3 runs to 14 residues. CDR1 and CDR2 (germline): SEHNR, FQNEAQ (reference sequence). The DNA of the CDR3 is TGTGCCAGCAGCTTAGTGTGGGGGCAGGATGGCTACACCTTC. Translated: CASSLVWGQDGYTF.

As to this clone: In this CDR3 the conserved last residue, phenylalanine or tryptophan, is missing, so a read error is likely. The DNA is left out, because the CDR3 cannot be placed on it with certainty; the CDR3 is given as TCRdb lists it. The rearrangement uses TRBV3-1 (or the pseudogene TRBV3-2) and TRBJ1-1. 11 amino acids form the CDR3, both terminal residues included. The germline gives CDR1 LGHDT, CDR2 YNNKEL (reference sequence). CDR3 sequence: CASSQDWAQAG.

The V gene is TRBV15, the J gene TRBJ1-1; D is unresolved. Trimming left V 1 base short and J 1 base short, with 4 bases between. The V gene's germline CDR1 is LNHNV and CDR2 YYDKDF (reference sequence). CDR3 length equals 13 residues. This CDR3 is CATSRVSNTEAFF. As DNA, the CDR3 is TGTGCCACCAGCAGAGTCTCGAACACTGAAGCTTTCTTT.

This chain joins TRBV7-9 and TRBJ1-2, with 8 positions matching TRBD1. The V gene's germline CDR1 is SEHNR and CDR2 FQNEAQ (reference sequence). This CDR3 comprises 13 residues. The J segment lost 8 bases and the V segment lost 7 bases, leaving 9 bases of the junction unmatched. The CDR3 loop is CASKIDRGGGYTF. The DNA of the CDR3 is TGTGCCAGCAAGATTGACAGGGGCGGGGGCTACACCTTC.

This clone turned up a few times. The chain has TRBV29-1 and TRBJ1-1; possibly TRBD1 for D (5 bases). Germline V CDR1 and CDR2: SQVTM, ANQGSEA. The CDR3 has 12 residues. The germline V and J ends were trimmed by 4 bases and 0 bases, with 6 bases remaining between them. The DNA for the CDR3 is TGCAGCGTTGGACAGATGAACACTGAAGCTTTCTTT. Encoded protein: CSVGQMNTEAFF.

V is TRBV9 and J is TRBJ2-3; 11 bases align to TRBD2. The V gene's germline CDR1 is SGDLS and CDR2 YYNGEE. J gave up 4 bases and V 3 bases, and 7 bases lay outside the gene matches. The CDR3 consists of 16 residues. This CDR3 reads CASSDVSGGGADTQYF. In DNA, the CDR3 is TGTGCCAGCAGCGACGTTAGCGGGGGGGGCGCAGATACGCAGTATTTT.

Only one count was recorded for this clone. The J gene is TRBJ2-7, the V gene TRBV19; 12 bases are a match to TRBD2. Germline V lookup: CDR1 LNHDA, CDR2 SQIVND (reference sequence). J lost 0 bases, V lost 5 bases, and 2 bases had no gene match. The CDR3 runs to 15 residues. CDR3: CASSLGLAGSYEQYF. In DNA form, the CDR3 reads TGTGCCAGTAGTCTGGGACTAGCGGGCTCCTACGAGCAGTACTTC.